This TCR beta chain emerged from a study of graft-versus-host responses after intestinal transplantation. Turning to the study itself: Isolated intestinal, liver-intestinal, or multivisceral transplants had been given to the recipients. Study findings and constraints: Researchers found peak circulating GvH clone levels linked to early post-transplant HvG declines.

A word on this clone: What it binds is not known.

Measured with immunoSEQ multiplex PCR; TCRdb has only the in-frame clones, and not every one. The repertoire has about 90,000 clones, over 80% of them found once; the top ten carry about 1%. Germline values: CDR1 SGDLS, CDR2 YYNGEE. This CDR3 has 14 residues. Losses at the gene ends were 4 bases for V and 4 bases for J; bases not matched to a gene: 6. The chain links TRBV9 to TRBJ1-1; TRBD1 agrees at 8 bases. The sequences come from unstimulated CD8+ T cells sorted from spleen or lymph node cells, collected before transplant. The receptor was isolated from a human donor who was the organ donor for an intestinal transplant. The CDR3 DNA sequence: TGTGCCAGCAGCCCGAGGACAGGGAGCACTGAAGCTTTCTTT. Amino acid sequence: CASSPRTGSTEAFF.